Following are 26 T cell receptor beta chains from one sample sequenced in a study of T cell responses to AZD1222 COVID-19 vaccine. Some clones are missing from TCRdb's copy, which holds only in-frame ones; the method was immunoSEQ multiplex PCR. Among around 33,000 clones listed, approximately 91% were seen once. Source: peripheral blood, taken on day 0 of AZD1222 vaccination. The receptor set was obtained from an adult in good health.

Comment on this clone: This sample also contains other DNA sequences that code for the same CDR3. The chain carries TRBV14 and TRBJ2-5; D is ambiguous. In germline, CDR1 is SGHDN, CDR2 FVKESK. The CDR3 loop spans 11 amino acids. V lost 0 bases, J lost 5 bases, and 1 base lay in between. The CDR3 reads CASSQDETQYF. CDR3 bases: TGTGCCAGCAGCCAAGACGAGACCCAGTACTTC.

This sequence joins TRBV4-3 and TRBJ1-6; no firm D call. Germline V gives CDR1 LGHNA, CDR2 YSLEER. The germline V and J ends were trimmed by 1 base and 9 bases, with 16 bases remaining between them. This CDR3 has 16 residues. CDR3 sequence reads: CASSQGAAVSSSPLHF. The CDR3 DNA is TGCGCCAGCAGCCAAGGGGCGGCGGTATCGAGTTCACCCCTCCACTTT.

J is TRBJ2-5 and V is TRBV10-3; 11 bases are a match to TRBD1. Per the germline V gene, CDR1 is ENHRY and CDR2 is SYGVKD. CDR3 length equals 15 residues. V lost 2 bases to trimming and J lost 3 bases; unmatched junction nucleotides: 2. DNA of the CDR3: TGTGCCATCAGTGAGGGGACAGGGGGGAAAGAGACCCAGTACTTC. The encoded protein is CAISEGTGGKETQYF.

The V gene is TRBV9, the J gene TRBJ1-2; D not resolved. Trimming took off 2 bases at V and 4 bases at J, with 9 bases between the two ends. The germline CDR1 and CDR2 sequences are SGDLS and YYNGEE. This CDR3 comprises 13 residues. The CDR3 DNA follows: TGTGCCAGCAGCGTGGGCCGGGGCTATGGCTACACCTTC. This sequence encodes CASSVGRGYGYTF.

This clone showed up just once. The chain joins TRBV20-1 to TRBJ1-1, with D possibly being TRBD1 (5 bases). V lost 6 bases and J 3 bases, leaving 8 bases between the germline ends. The germline V gene has CDR1 DFQATT and CDR2 SNEGSKA (reference sequence). The CDR3 runs 11 residues. CDR3 loop: CSARGDTEAFF. As DNA, the CDR3 is TGCAGTGCGCGGGGGGACACTGAAGCTTTCTTT.

This clone was found once. The V gene is TRBV7-2, the J gene TRBJ2-1; D possibly corresponds to TRBD1 (6 bases). Trimming removed 4 bases from V and 4 bases from J, with 8 bases in between. The CDR3 runs 13 residues. CDR1 SGHTA and CDR2 FQGNSA come from the germline V gene. The CDR3 DNA reads TGTGCCAGCAGCTCGACAGGTTACAATGAGCAGTTCTTC. Translating it yields CASSSTGYNEQFF. Together with reference TRBV7-2 and TRBJ2-1, the CDR3 gives the full variable domain: GAGVSQSPSNKVTEKGKDVELRCDPISGHTALYWYRQSLGQGLEFLIYFQGNSAPDKSGLPSDRFSAERTGGSVSTLTIQRTQQEDSAVYLCASSSTGYNEQFFGPGTRLTVL.

This chain's CDR3 is CASSLGPMNYGYTF. The CDR3 DNA reads TGTGCCAGCAGTTTAGGGCCGATGAACTATGGCTACACCTTC. The chain is built from TRBV28 and TRBJ1-2; D remains unclear. Germline-derived CDR1 and CDR2 are MDHEN and SYDVKM. V gave up 2 bases and J gave up 2 bases, with 9 bases separating them. The CDR3 loop spans 14 amino acids.

This chain joins TRBV11-2 and TRBJ2-2; a weak D match, TRBD1 (5 bases). The CDR3 loop spans 14 amino acids. Trimming stripped 7 bases from V and 6 bases from J, with 15 bases between. Germline lookup yields CDR1 SGHAT and CDR2 FQNNGV. CDR3 amino acids: CASTTMAGSGELFF. Here the CDR3 DNA reads TGTGCCAGCACCACCATGGCAGGGTCCGGGGAGCTGTTTTTT.

V and J are TRBV4-3 and TRBJ1-4; D might be TRBD1 (6 bases). From germline, CDR1 is LGHNA and CDR2 YSLEER. V lost 0 bases and J 8 bases, leaving 13 bases between the germline ends. The CDR3 is made up of 15 amino acids. The CDR3 coding sequence is TGCGCCAGCAGCCAAGATACAGGGCAAGGCGAAAAACTGTTTTTT. Translated: CASSQDTGQGEKLFF.

This sequence joins TRBV4-3 and TRBJ1-5; D is ambiguous. Germline V gives CDR1 LGHNA, CDR2 YSLEER. Between the trimmed V and J ends, which lost 4 bases and 2 bases, there was a span of 9 bases. This CDR3 region has 14 residues. The CDR3 nucleotides are TGCGCCAGCAGCCTGTCCCGGGGCAATCAGCCCCAGCATTTT. Translating it yields CASSLSRGNQPQHF.

V gene TRBV7-2 combines with J gene TRBJ2-1; 9 positions agree with TRBD2. The CDR3 totals 15 residues. Germline V gene sequence: CDR1 SGHTA, CDR2 FQGNSA. Losses at the gene ends were 5 bases for V and 2 bases for J; bases not matched to a gene: 4. As DNA, the CDR3 is TGTGCCAGCAGCAGAGAGCGGGGGGCCTACAATGAGCAGTTCTTC. The encoded protein is CASSRERGAYNEQFF.

The V and J genes are TRBV6-5 and TRBJ2-1, with TRBD1 matching over 7 bases. V trimming: 1 base; J trimming: 2 bases; junction bases outside the gene matches: 2. Germline CDR1 MNHEY, CDR2 SVGAGI. This CDR3 comprises 15 residues. CDR3 bases: TGTGCCAGCAGTTACTTAGGGGGCGCCTACAATGAGCAGTTCTTC. It is translated as CASSYLGGAYNEQFF.

This rearrangement joins TRBV18 to TRBJ1-1; no clear D gene. The CDR3 loop spans 15 amino acids. Germline V CDR1 and CDR2: KGHSH, LQKENI. The ends were cut back, 1 base at V and 2 bases at J, with 11 bases in the middle. The CDR3 region is CASSPRGGLNTEAFF. CDR3 sequence (DNA): TGTGCCAGCTCACCACGGGGAGGGTTAAACACTGAAGCTTTCTTT.

The chain recombines TRBV14 with TRBJ1-5, with TRBD1 matching over 7 bases. Losses at the gene ends were 4 bases for V and 2 bases for J; bases not matched to a gene: 2. CDR3 length: 14 amino acids. CDR1 is SGHDN and CDR2 is FVKESK in the germline V gene. The DNA of the CDR3 is TGTGCCAGCAGCCTCGGACAGGGCAATCAGCCCCAGCATTTT. Translation gives CASSLGQGNQPQHF.

The rearrangement links TRBV19 to TRBJ1-1, with D tentatively TRBD1 (5 bases). CDR1 and CDR2 (germline): LNHDA, SQIVND (reference sequence). This CDR3 spans 14 amino acids. With 5 bases removed from V and 5 bases from J, the gap between germline ends came to 15 bases. CDR3 coding DNA: TGTGCCAGTAGTGGTGGGTACGGGGGAACTGAAGCTTTCTTT. Translating gives CASSGGYGGTEAFF.

V usage is TRBV5-4 and J usage is TRBJ1-2, with 8 positions matching TRBD1. Germline CDR1 SGHNT, CDR2 YYREEE (reference sequence). CDR3 length equals 16 residues. V shed 1 base, J shed 4 bases, and the junction held 9 bases outside the gene matches. The CDR3 spells CASSLLAGGVGYGYTF. CDR3 DNA sequence: TGTGCCAGCAGCTTGTTGGCAGGGGGCGTCGGCTATGGCTACACCTTC. The full variable domain, its missing parts supplied by reference TRBV5-4 and TRBJ1-2, is ETGVTQSPTHLIKTRGQQVTLRCSSQSGHNTVSWYQQALGQGPQFIFQYYREEENGRGNFPPRFSGLQFPNYSSELNVNALELDDSALYLCASSLLAGGVGYGYTFGSGTRLTVV.

The rearrangement joins TRBV7-9 to TRBJ1-1; D not certain. The V end was cut by 5 bases, the J end by 6 bases, with 10 bases between. Germline V lookup: CDR1 SEHNR, CDR2 FQNEAQ (reference sequence). This CDR3 has 12 amino acids. The CDR3 is CASSPPEAEAFF. CDR3 DNA sequence: TGTGCCAGCAGCCCGCCCGAAGCTGAAGCTTTCTTT.

The V and J genes are TRBV4-1 and TRBJ1-1; D perhaps matches TRBD1 (5 bases). Trimming removed 8 bases at V and 7 bases at J, with 17 bases between. Germline CDR1 is MGHRA and CDR2 is YSYEKL. The length of the CDR3 is 13 residues. The CDR3 DNA sequence: TGCGCCAGCGGGGGTTCTACGGGGGTTGAAGCTTTCTTT. It specifies CASGGSTGVEAFF.

V usage is TRBV6-5 and J usage is TRBJ1-1; a weak D match, TRBD1 (5 bases). CDR3 length equals 12 residues. Trimming removed 11 bases at V and 1 base at J, with 11 bases between. CDR1 and CDR2 (germline): MNHEY, SVGAGI. The CDR3: CAVRVGNTEAFF. As DNA, the CDR3 is TGTGCCGTCAGGGTAGGGAACACTGAAGCTTTCTTT.

The CDR3 reads CSASGRAADTQYF. CDR3 nucleotides: TGCAGTGCTAGTGGGCGGGCCGCAGATACGCAGTATTTT. The chain has TRBV20-1 and TRBJ2-3; D is possibly TRBD2 (5 bases). The CDR3 extends over 13 amino acids. V was pared by 3 bases and J by 4 bases, with 11 bases between. Germline CDR1 and CDR2: DFQATT and SNEGSKA (reference sequence).

This clone was observed once. The V call is TRBV5-6, the J call TRBJ2-3, with 11 bases fitting TRBD2. The CDR3 contains 15 residues. Germline V CDR1 and CDR2: SGHDT, YYEEEE. V was clipped by 2 bases and J by 7 bases; unmatched bases: 6. The CDR3 sequence: CASSLVTSGAHTQYF. For the CDR3, the DNA is TGTGCCAGCAGCTTAGTGACTAGCGGGGCCCATACGCAGTATTTT.

J is TRBJ1-1 and V is TRBV6-2 or TRBV6-3; 7 nucleotides line up with TRBD1. CDR3 length: 16 residues. Germline V CDR1 and CDR2: MNHEY, SVGEGT. Trimming removed 5 bases from V and 0 bases from J; junction bases left unmatched: 9. The CDR3 DNA is TGTGCCAGCAGTAGGAGACAGGGAGAGTTGAACACTGAAGCTTTCTTT. Its protein is CASSRRQGELNTEAFF.

The chain joins TRBV5-5 to TRBJ1-6; TRBD1 matches 9 bases. The length of the CDR3 is 16 residues. Germline-derived CDR1 and CDR2 are SGHKS and YYEKEE (reference sequence). V lost 4 bases and J lost 7; bases outside the gene matches: 9. The CDR3 DNA is TGTGCCAGCAGCGGGACCGGGACAGGGTGGAATTCACCCCTCCACTTT. It codes for CASSGTGTGWNSPLHF.

The rearrangement links TRBV30 to TRBJ1-1; D gene uncertain. This CDR3 region has 13 residues. The V gene's germline CDR1 is GTSNPN and CDR2 SVGIG (reference sequence). Trimming removed 4 bases from V and 0 bases from J, with 9 bases in between. For the CDR3, the DNA is TGTGCCTGGACGGGGATCATGAACACTGAAGCTTTCTTT. Its translation is CAWTGIMNTEAFF.

The chain employs TRBV9 and TRBJ2-3; the D gene is possibly TRBD2 (5 bases). Trimming stripped 3 bases from V and 4 bases from J, with 6 bases between. Germline V gene sequence: CDR1 SGDLS, CDR2 YYNGEE. CDR3 length: 12 residues. The CDR3 DNA reads as TGTGCCAGCAGCGACGGGGCAGATACGCAGTATTTT. Protein: CASSDGADTQYF.

The rearrangement uses TRBV24-1 and TRBJ1-2; a weak D match, TRBD1 (6 bases). Germline CDR1 is KGHDR and CDR2 is SFDVKD. V shed 3 bases and J shed 4 bases, with 11 bases lying between them. The CDR3 consists of 14 residues. Here the CDR3 DNA reads TGTGCCACCAGTGATCCAAAGGACAGCTATGGCTACACCTTC. Its translation is CATSDPKDSYGYTF.